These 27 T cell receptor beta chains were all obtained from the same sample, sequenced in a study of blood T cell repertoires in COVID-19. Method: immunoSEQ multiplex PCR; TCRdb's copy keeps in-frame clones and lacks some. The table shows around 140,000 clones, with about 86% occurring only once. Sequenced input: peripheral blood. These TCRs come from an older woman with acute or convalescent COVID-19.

The CDR3 DNA sequence: TGTGCCAGCAGCGCGCCGGGGGGCACTGAAGCTTTCTTT. It yields the protein CASSAPGGTEAFF. This sequence joins TRBV7-9 and TRBJ1-1; tentative D call: TRBD1 (5 bases). CDR3 length: 13 amino acids. Trimming stripped 5 bases from V and 4 bases from J, with 11 bases between. CDR1 SEHNR and CDR2 FQNEAQ come from the germline V gene (reference sequence).

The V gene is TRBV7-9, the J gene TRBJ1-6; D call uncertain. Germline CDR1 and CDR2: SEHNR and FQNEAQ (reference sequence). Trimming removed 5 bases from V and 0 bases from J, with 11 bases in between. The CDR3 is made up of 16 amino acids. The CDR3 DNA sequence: TGTGCCAGCAGCCAGTCCCCAGGCTCCTATAATTCACCCCTCCACTTT. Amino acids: CASSQSPGSYNSPLHF.

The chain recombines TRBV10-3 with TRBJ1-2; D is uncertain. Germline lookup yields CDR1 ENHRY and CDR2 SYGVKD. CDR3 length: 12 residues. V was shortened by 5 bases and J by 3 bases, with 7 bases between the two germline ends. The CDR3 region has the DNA TGTGCCATCAGTTCCCAGGACTATGGCTACACCTTC. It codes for CAISSQDYGYTF.

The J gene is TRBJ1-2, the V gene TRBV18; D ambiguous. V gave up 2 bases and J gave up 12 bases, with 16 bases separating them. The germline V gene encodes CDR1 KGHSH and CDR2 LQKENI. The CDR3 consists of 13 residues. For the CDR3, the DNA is TGTGCCAGCTCACCAAGCACGGAGGGAGGTAACACCTTC. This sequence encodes CASSPSTEGGNTF.

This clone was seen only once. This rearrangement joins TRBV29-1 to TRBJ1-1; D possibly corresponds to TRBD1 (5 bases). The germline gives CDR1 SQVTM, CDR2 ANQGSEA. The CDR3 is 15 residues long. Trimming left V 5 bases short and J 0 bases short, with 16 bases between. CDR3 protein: CSVNLSGPMNTEAFF. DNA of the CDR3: TGCAGCGTTAATTTGTCAGGGCCCATGAACACTGAAGCTTTCTTT. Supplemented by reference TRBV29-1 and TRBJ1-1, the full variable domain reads SAVISQKPSRDICQRGTSLTIQCQVDSQVTMMFWYRQQPGQSLTLIATANQGSEATYESGFVIDKFPISRPNLTFSTLTVSNMSPEDSSIYLCSVNLSGPMNTEAFFGQGTRLTVV.

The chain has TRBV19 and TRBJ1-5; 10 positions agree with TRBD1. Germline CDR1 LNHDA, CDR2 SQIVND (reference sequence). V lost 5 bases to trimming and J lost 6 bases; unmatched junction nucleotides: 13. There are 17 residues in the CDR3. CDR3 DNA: TGTGCCAGTAGTCCCCCCGGGGGACAGGGGAAGACTCAGCCCCAGCATTTT. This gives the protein CASSPPGGQGKTQPQHF.

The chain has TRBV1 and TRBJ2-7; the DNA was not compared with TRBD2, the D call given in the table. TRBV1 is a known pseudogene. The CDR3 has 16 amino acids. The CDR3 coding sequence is TGCACCAGCAGCCGACGACGGGGGGTCATATACTACGAGCAGTACTTC. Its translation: CTSSRRRGVIYYEQYF.

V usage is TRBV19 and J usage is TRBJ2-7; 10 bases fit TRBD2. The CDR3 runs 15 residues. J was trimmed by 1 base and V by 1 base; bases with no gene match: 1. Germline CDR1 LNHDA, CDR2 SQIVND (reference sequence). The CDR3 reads CASSIALAGSYEQYF. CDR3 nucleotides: TGTGCCAGTAGTATAGCACTAGCGGGATCCTACGAGCAGTACTTC.

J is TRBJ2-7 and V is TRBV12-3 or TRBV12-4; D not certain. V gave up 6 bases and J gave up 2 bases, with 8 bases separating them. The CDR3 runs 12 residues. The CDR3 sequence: CASSAVTYEQYF. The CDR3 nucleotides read TGTGCCAGCAGCGCGGTAACCTACGAGCAGTACTTC.

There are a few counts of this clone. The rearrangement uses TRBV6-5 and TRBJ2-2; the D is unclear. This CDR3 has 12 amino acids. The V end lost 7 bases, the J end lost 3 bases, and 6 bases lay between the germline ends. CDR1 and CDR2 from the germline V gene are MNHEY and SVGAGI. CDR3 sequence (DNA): TGTGCCAGCACCCGGGACACCGGGGAGCTGTTTTTT. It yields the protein CASTRDTGELFF.

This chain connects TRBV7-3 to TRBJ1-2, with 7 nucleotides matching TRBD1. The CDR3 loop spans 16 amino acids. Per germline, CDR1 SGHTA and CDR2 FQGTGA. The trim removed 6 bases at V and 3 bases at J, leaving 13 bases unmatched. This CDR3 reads CASSSYPPGTDYGYTF. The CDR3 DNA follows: TGTGCCAGCAGTTCCTACCCACCCGGGACAGACTATGGCTACACCTTC.

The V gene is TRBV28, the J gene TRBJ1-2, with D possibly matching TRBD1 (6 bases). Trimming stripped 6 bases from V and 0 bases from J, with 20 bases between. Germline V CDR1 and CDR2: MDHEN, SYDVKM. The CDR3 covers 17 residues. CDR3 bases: TGTGCCAGCAGCTTTTCAACTAGACAGGTAGCTAACTATGGCTACACCTTC. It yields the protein CASSFSTRQVANYGYTF.

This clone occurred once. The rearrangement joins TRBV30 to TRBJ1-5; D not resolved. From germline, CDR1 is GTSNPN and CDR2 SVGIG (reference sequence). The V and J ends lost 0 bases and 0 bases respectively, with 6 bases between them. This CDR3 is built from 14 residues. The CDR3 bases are TGTGCCTGGAGTGTCGGGTTTAGCAATCAGCCCCAGCATTTT. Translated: CAWSVGFSNQPQHF.

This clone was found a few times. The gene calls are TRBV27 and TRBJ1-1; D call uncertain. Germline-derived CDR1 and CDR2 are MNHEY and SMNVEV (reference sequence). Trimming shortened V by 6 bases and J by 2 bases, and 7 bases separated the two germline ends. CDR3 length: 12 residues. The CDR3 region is CASRTPNTEAFF. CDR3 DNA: TGTGCCAGCAGAACACCCAACACTGAAGCTTTCTTT.

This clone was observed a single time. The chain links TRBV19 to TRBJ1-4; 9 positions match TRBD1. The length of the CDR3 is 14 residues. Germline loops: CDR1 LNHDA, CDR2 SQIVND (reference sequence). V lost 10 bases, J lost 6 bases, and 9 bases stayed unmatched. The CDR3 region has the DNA TGTGCCACCATGCGGGGACAGGGACATGAAAAACTGTTTTTT. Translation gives CATMRGQGHEKLFF.

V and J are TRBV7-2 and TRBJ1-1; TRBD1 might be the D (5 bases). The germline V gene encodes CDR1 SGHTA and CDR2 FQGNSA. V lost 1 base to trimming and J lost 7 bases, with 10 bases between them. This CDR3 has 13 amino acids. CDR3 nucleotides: TGTGCCAGCAGCTTAGGTGGAGGGGTTGAAGCTTTCTTT. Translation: CASSLGGGVEAFF.

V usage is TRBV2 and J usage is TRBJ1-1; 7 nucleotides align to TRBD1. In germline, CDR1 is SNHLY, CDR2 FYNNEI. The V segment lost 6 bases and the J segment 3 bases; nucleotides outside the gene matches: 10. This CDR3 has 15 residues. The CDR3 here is CASRGRQGWDTEAFF. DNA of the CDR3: TGTGCCAGCAGAGGAAGACAGGGATGGGACACTGAAGCTTTCTTT.

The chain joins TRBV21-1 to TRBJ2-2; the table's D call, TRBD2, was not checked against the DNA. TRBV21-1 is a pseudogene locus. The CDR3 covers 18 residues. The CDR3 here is CASNFPGPWWGVTGELFF. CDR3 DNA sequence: TGTGCCAGCAACTTCCCCGGGCCCTGGTGGGGAGTCACCGGGGAGCTGTTTTTT.

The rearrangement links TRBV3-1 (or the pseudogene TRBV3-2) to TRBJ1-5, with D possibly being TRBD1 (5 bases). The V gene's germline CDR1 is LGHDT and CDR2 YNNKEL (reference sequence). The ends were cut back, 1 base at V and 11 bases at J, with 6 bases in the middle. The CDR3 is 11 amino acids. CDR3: CASSQGGAQHF. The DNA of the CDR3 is TGTGCCAGCAGCCAAGGGGGGGCCCAGCATTTT.

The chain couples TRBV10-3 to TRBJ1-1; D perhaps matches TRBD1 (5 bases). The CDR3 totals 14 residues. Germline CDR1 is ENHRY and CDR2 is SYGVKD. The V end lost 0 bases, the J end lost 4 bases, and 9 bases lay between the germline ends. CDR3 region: CAISESGGGTEAFF. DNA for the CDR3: TGTGCCATCAGTGAGTCGGGGGGAGGCACTGAAGCTTTCTTT.

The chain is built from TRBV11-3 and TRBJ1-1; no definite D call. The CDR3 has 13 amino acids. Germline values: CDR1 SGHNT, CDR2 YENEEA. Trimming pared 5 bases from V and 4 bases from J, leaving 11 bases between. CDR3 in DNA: TGTGCCAGCAGCCCAAACCACGGCACTGAAGCTTTCTTT. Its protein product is CASSPNHGTEAFF.

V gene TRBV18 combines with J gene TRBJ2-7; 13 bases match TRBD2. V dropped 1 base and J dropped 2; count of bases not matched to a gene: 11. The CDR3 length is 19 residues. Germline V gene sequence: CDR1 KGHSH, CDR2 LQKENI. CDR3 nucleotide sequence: TGTGCCAGCTCACCACGGACTAGCGGGAGTAGCGGGAGCGCCTACGAGCAGTACTTC. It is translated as CASSPRTSGSSGSAYEQYF.

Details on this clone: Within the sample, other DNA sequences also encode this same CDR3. The CDR3 here is CASSQDTGRGQPQHF. The DNA for the CDR3 is TGTGCCAGCAGCCAAGACACAGGGAGAGGTCAGCCCCAGCATTTT. The chain links TRBV3-1 (or the pseudogene TRBV3-2) to TRBJ1-5; the D gene is possibly TRBD1 (6 bases). V dropped 0 bases and J dropped 6 bases, with 12 bases sitting between them. This CDR3 is 15 amino acids long. The germline gives CDR1 LGHDT, CDR2 YNNKEL (reference sequence).

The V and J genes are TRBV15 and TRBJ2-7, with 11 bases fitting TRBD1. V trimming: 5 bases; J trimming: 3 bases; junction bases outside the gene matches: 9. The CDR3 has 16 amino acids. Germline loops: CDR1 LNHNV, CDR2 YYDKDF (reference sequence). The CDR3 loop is CATSPLGGTGGYEQYF. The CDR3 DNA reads TGTGCCACCAGCCCTCTCGGAGGGACAGGGGGCTACGAGCAGTACTTC.

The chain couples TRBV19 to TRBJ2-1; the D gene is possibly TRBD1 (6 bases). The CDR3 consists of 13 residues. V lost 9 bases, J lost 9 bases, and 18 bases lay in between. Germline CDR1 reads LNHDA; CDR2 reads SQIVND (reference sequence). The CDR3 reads CASFSRGGSEQFF. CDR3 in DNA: TGTGCCAGCTTCAGTCGAGGGGGAAGTGAGCAGTTCTTC.

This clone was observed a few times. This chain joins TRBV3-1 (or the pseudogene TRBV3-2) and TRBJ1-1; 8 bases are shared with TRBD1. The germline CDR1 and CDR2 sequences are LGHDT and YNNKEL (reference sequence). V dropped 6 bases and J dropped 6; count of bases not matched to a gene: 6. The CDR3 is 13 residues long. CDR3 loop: CASRPTGGAEAFF. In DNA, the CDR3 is TGTGCCAGCAGACCCACAGGGGGGGCTGAAGCTTTCTTT.

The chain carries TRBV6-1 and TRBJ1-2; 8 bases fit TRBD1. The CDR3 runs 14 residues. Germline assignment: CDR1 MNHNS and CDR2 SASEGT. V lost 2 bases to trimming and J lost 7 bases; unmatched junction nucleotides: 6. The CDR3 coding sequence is TGTGCCAGCAGTGAAAACAGGGGGGACGGTGGCTACACCTTC. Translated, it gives CASSENRGDGGYTF.